Listed here are 3 T cell receptor beta chains from one sample, sequenced in a study of blood T cell repertoires in COVID-19. Method: immunoSEQ multiplex PCR; TCRdb's copy keeps in-frame clones and lacks some. This sample has 170,000 or so clones; around nine tenths occur once, and the top ten carry approximately 0.48%. Sequencing was performed on peripheral blood. The receptors derive from a man aged 50-60 years with acute or convalescent COVID-19.

The rearrangement uses TRBV2 and TRBJ2-2; the match to TRBD2 covers 9 bases. With 7 bases clipped from V and 3 bases from J, the junction kept 3 bases outside the gene matches. CDR1 is SNHLY, CDR2 FYNNEI, per germline. The CDR3 length is 14 residues. CDR3 amino acids: CASTGTSHTGELFF. The CDR3, as DNA: TGTGCCAGCACCGGGACTAGCCACACCGGGGAGCTGTTTTTT.

The gene calls are TRBV20-1 and TRBJ1-1; D is ambiguous. Germline V gene sequence: CDR1 DFQATT, CDR2 SNEGSKA (reference sequence). This CDR3 has 11 amino acids. With 8 bases removed from V and 3 bases from J, the gap between germline ends came to 10 bases. The CDR3, as DNA: TGCAGTCTAAAGGAGGACACTGAAGCTTTCTTT. Protein product: CSLKEDTEAFF.

J is TRBJ2-2 and V is TRBV6-6; TRBD1 matches 8 bases. Germline loops: CDR1 MNHNY, CDR2 SVGAGI (reference sequence). The CDR3 sequence is 15 residues long. Unmatched junction bases numbered 4, after V lost 5 bases and J lost 2 bases. Here the CDR3 reads CASSQTGVNTGELFF. In DNA, the CDR3 is TGTGCCAGCAGTCAGACAGGGGTCAACACCGGGGAGCTGTTTTTT.